The 4 T cell receptor beta chains presented below share a single source sample, sequenced in a study of blood T cell repertoires in COVID-19. Here immunoSEQ multiplex PCR was the method, and the copy in TCRdb shows in-frame clones only, minus some. The profile covers some 260,000 clones, with 84% appearing a single time and 3.5% to 5% taken by the ten largest. The material sequenced was PBMCs or T cells enriched from blood (not recorded which). The receptor source for this set is a man aged 30 to 45 with acute COVID-19.

This clone was observed a single time. The chain is built from TRBV10-1 and TRBJ1-2; TRBD1 agrees at 7 bases. The CDR3 has 14 residues. With 6 bases clipped from V and 2 bases from J, the junction kept 6 bases outside the gene matches. From germline, CDR1 is WNHNN and CDR2 SYGVQD (reference sequence). CDR3 DNA: TGCGCCAGCAGACAGGGGTGGATGAACTATGGCTACACCTTC. Encoded protein: CASRQGWMNYGYTF.

The chain uses TRBV2 and TRBJ2-7; 7 positions agree with TRBD2. This CDR3 has 18 residues. The V gene end was trimmed by 10 bases and the J gene end by 3 bases; junction bases not matched to a gene: 24. Germline assignment: CDR1 SNHLY and CDR2 FYNNEI. The CDR3: CAIPRLRDGHPGGYEQYV. DNA for the CDR3: TGTGCCATCCCGAGATTACGAGACGGACATCCGGGGGGCTACGAGCAGTACGTC.

The chain joins TRBV28 to TRBJ2-2, with a tentative D call TRBD1 (6 bases). CDR1 and CDR2 (germline): MDHEN, SYDVKM. This CDR3 is 18 amino acids long. Trimming shortened V by 8 bases and J by 1 base, and 23 bases separated the two germline ends. CDR3 protein: CASRIISRTVKNTGELFF. The CDR3 DNA sequence: TGTGCCAGCCGAATAATATCTCGGACAGTGAAGAACACCGGGGAGCTGTTTTTT.

The CDR3 nucleotides read TGCGCCAGCAGCCAGGATTTCCCCTATAATTCACCCCTCCACTTT. It specifies CASSQDFPYNSPLHF. The chain joins TRBV5-1 to TRBJ1-6; D gene uncertain. With 4 bases removed from V and 2 bases from J, the gap between germline ends came to 10 bases. This CDR3 has 15 residues. Germline V gene lookup returns CDR1 SGHRS and CDR2 YFSETQ.